These 3 T cell receptor beta chains were all obtained from the same sample, sequenced in a study of blood T cell repertoires in COVID-19. This table comes from immunoSEQ multiplex PCR, and its TCRdb copy is limited to in-frame clones, with some not included. The profile covers roughly 91,000 clones, with around 80% appearing a single time and over 6% taken by the ten largest. Sequenced material: peripheral blood. The receptors here all came from a man in his 70s with acute or convalescent COVID-19.

This clone came up once. The J gene is TRBJ2-7, the V gene TRBV7-2; D is uncertain. Trimming removed 2 bases from V and 2 bases from J, with 13 bases in between. Germline V gene lookup returns CDR1 SGHTA and CDR2 FQGNSA. The CDR3 covers 15 residues. For the CDR3, the DNA is TGTGCCAGCAGCTTATCCAGTACAGCCCCCTACGAGCAGTACTTC. Encoded protein: CASSLSSTAPYEQYF.

The chain is built from TRBV2 and TRBJ2-3, with 7 bases matching TRBD2. The CDR3 has 14 amino acids. The V segment lost 6 bases and the J segment 2 bases; nucleotides outside the gene matches: 5. CDR1 is SNHLY and CDR2 is FYNNEI in the germline V gene. The CDR3 protein is CASSPSGVTDTQYF. The CDR3 nucleotides read TGTGCCAGCAGCCCTAGCGGAGTCACAGATACGCAGTATTTT.

The table lists this clone with a count of one. J is TRBJ1-1 and V is TRBV6-1; no reliable D call. V was cut by 2 bases and J by 3 bases, with 16 bases left in between. Germline V lookup: CDR1 MNHNS, CDR2 SASEGT. There are 16 residues in the CDR3. For the CDR3, the DNA is TGTGCCAGCAGTGAATCGAGGGAATCTCTCTACACTGAAGCTTTCTTT. Translating it yields CASSESRESLYTEAFF.